This entry is about one T cell receptor (beta chain). Looked up from germline, CDR1 is SQVTM and CDR2 is ANQGSEA. V lost 8 bases and J 6 bases, leaving 17 bases between the germline ends. The CDR3 spans 13 residues. The record originates from a study of blood T cell repertoires in COVID-19. Across the whole study: Samples taken during acute and convalescent COVID-19 were collected in the United States, Italy and Spain. PBMCs, B-cell-depleted T cells, or T cells were the source of the cDNA or gDNA that made up the material.

Measured with immunoSEQ multiplex PCR; TCRdb has only the in-frame clones, and not every one. The table shows about 140,000 clones, with more than 75% occurring only once. J is TRBJ2-1 and V is TRBV29-1, with no clear D. The specimen was peripheral blood. The source of this sequence is a human donor in a cohort sampled during active COVID-19. CDR3 region: CSSAGRLTNEQFF. In nucleotides, the CDR3 is TGCAGCTCTGCTGGCAGGCTAACCAATGAGCAGTTCTTC.